A selection of T cell receptor beta chains follows, all from one sample in a study of blood T cells in healthy people across ages. Each CDR3 protein gets one entry after TCRdb re-called the 5' RACE reads with MiXCR. The sample includes about 1.1 million distinct CDR3 sequences, around two fifths seen only once; the top ten take roughly 14%. The sample was blood. The receptors originated from a man younger than 35 in good health. Each CDR3 is given with its conserved first and last residue. Each record gives: clone size, D gene, J gene, V gene, CDR3 protein, CDR3 DNA. D genes are given only for firm matches. The listing skips clone size in some rows; elsewhere it reads once, few, many or a size class.

>.|TRBD1|TRBJ1-5|TRBV4-1
CASSQDRTGGQPQHF
TGCGCCAGCAGCCAAGACCGGACAGGCGGACAGCCCCAGCATTTT
>few|.|TRBJ1-5|TRBV30
CAWITGGGDQPQHF
TGTGCCTGGATAACGGGGGGAGGCGATCAGCCCCAGCATTTT
>.|.|TRBJ2-3|TRBV12-3/TRBV12-4
CASSLITDTEYF
TGTGCCAGCAGTCTTATAACAGATACGGAGTATTTT
>.|.|TRBJ1-6|TRBV7-2
CASAWTNSPLHF
TGTGCCAGCGCATGGACAAATTCACCCCTCCACTTT
>few|.|TRBJ1-1|TRBV5-6
CASRAGKDISGTEAFF
TGTGCCAGCAGGGCCGGTAAGGACATCTCGGGCACTGAAGCTTTCTTT
>.|.|TRBJ1-2|TRBV20-1
CSAMETITSNGCTF
TGCAGTGCTATGGAGACCATCACTAGTAATGGCTGCACCTTC
>few|.|TRBJ2-3|TRBV20-1
CSARGAGFQTDTQYF
TGCAGTGCTAGAGGCGCAGGGTTTCAGACAGATACGCAGTATTTT
>many|.|TRBJ2-5|TRBV7-2
CASSLVGDQETQYF
TGTGCCAGCAGCTTAGTAGGGGATCAAGAGACCCAGTACTTC
>.|TRBD1|TRBJ1-6|TRBV25-1
CASSEQGQGTSPLHF
TGTGCCAGCAGTGAACAAGGACAGGGAACTTCACCCCTCCACTTT
>.|.|TRBJ1-6|TRBV2
CASTAFQYNSPLHF
TGTGCCAGCACCGCTTTCCAGTATAATTCACCCCTCCACTTT
>.|TRBD1|TRBJ1-1|TRBV29-1
CSVPGQGSTEAFF
TGCAGCGTCCCTGGACAGGGGAGCACTGAAGCTTTCTTT
>few|.|TRBJ2-3|TRBV20-1
CSAGPLGSTDTQYF
TGCAGTGCTGGGCCCCTAGGTAGCACAGATACGCAGTATTTT
>.|.|TRBJ1-5|TRBV4-1
CASSPLDTNQPQHF
TGCGCCAGCAGCCCCCTGGACACCAATCAGCCCCAGCATTTT
>.|.|TRBJ2-1|TRBV28
CASTQDSYNEQFF
TGTGCCAGCACCCAAGACAGCTACAATGAGCAGTTCTTC
>many|TRBD2|TRBJ2-1|TRBV6-1
CASSYGTSGEYNEQFF
TGTGCCAGCAGTTATGGGACTAGCGGAGAGTACAATGAGCAGTTCTTC
>.|TRBD2|TRBJ2-1|TRBV20-1
CSARDRTSGSYNEQFF
TGCAGTGCTAGAGACAGGACTAGCGGCTCCTACAATGAGCAGTTCTTC
>.|.|TRBJ1-2|TRBV12-3/TRBV12-4
CAGSGPPTAYGYTF
TGTGCCGGCAGTGGGCCACCGACTGCTTATGGCTACACCTTC
>.|.|TRBJ2-3|TRBV20-1
CSASSQLSSTDTQYF
TGCAGTGCTAGTAGCCAATTATCTAGCACAGATACGCAGTATTTT
>few|.|TRBJ1-1|TRBV4-3
CASSQDKRRTEAFF
TGCGCCAGCAGCCAGGACAAAAGGAGGACTGAAGCTTTCTTT
>.|.|TRBJ2-7|TRBV20-1
CSARDFTYEQYF
TGCAGTGCTAGGGACTTTACCTACGAGCAGTACTTC
>few|.|TRBJ1-5|TRBV7-8
CASSPRTAHSNQPQHF
TGTGCCAGCAGCCCGCGGACAGCCCATAGCAATCAGCCCCAGCATTTT
>.|.|TRBJ2-2|TRBV24-1
CATSDFEALGGLPGELFF
TGTGCCACCAGTGATTTCGAAGCCCTTGGAGGACTCCCCGGGGAGCTGTTTTTT
>few|.|TRBJ1-1|TRBV5-1
CASSLMSMNTEAFF
TGCGCCAGCAGCTTGATGTCCATGAACACTGAAGCTTTCTTT
>.|.|TRBJ2-3|TRBV4-1
CASSQVTHTRTDTQYF
TGCGCCAGCAGCCAAGTTACCCACACTCGCACAGATACGCAGTATTTT
>.|.|TRBJ2-5|TRBV20-1
CSARRVAPQETQYF
TGCAGTGCTAGAAGGGTAGCGCCACAAGAGACCCAGTACTTC
>.|.|TRBJ2-3|TRBV9
CASSATRGPTDTQYF
TGTGCCAGCAGCGCGACCAGGGGCCCCACAGATACGCAGTATTTT
>.|TRBD1|TRBJ2-4|TRBV6-6
CASSLGQAAGAKNIQYF
TGTGCCAGCAGTCTGGGACAGGCCGCCGGGGCCAAAAACATTCAGTACTTC
>once|TRBD1|TRBJ1-1|TRBV29-1
CSGQGTEAFF
TGCAGCGGACAGGGGACTGAAGCTTTCTTT
>.|.|TRBJ1-5|TRBV15
CATSRVREMGNQPQHF
TGTGCCACCAGCAGAGTTAGGGAAATGGGCAATCAGCCCCAGCATTTT
>.|.|TRBJ1-4|TRBV6-1
CATAGEKLFF
TGTGCCACCGCGGGTGAAAAACTGTTTTTT
>few|.|TRBJ2-1|TRBV12-5
CASAPSAWSSYNEQFF
TGTGCTAGTGCCCCCTCGGCCTGGAGCTCCTACAATGAGCAGTTCTTC
>few|.|TRBJ2-1|TRBV29-1
CSAFPGTNEQFF
TGCAGCGCCTTTCCGGGGACCAATGAGCAGTTCTTC
>many|.|TRBJ2-3|TRBV12-3/TRBV12-4
CASSLLARGTDTQYF
TGTGCCAGCAGTTTATTGGCCAGGGGTACAGATACGCAGTATTTT
>few|TRBD1|TRBJ1-2|TRBV6-2/TRBV6-3
CASSYSTRDSLPYGYTF
TGTGCCAGCAGTTACTCAACCCGGGACAGCTTACCCTATGGCTACACCTTC
>few|.|TRBJ2-6|TRBV12-3/TRBV12-4
CASSLGVGLHGANVLTF
TGTGCCAGCAGTCTAGGTGTGGGTCTCCATGGGGCCAACGTCCTGACTTTC
>.|.|TRBJ1-3|TRBV7-3
CASSSPLSGNTIYF
TGTGCCAGCAGCTCCCCTCTTTCCGGAAACACCATATATTTT
>.|.|TRBJ1-6|TRBV4-2
CASSQVGGSPLHF
TGTGCTAGCAGCCAAGTAGGTGGATCACCCCTCCACTTT
>.|TRBD1|TRBJ1-3|TRBV4-1
CASSQNYQGFPDRASGNTIYF
TGCGCCAGCAGCCAAAATTACCAAGGATTTCCGGACAGGGCCTCTGGAAACACCATATATTTT
>few|TRBD1|TRBJ1-4|TRBV11-2
CASSPDRDSEKLFF
TGTGCCAGCAGCCCGGACAGGGATTCTGAAAAACTGTTTTTT
>once|TRBD1|TRBJ1-1|TRBV4-3
CASSEGQGGNTEAFF
TGCGCCAGCAGCGAGGGACAGGGGGGGAACACTGAAGCTTTCTTT
>few|.|TRBJ1-1|TRBV5-5
CASSLGRILNTEAFF
TGTGCCAGCAGCTTGGGACGGATCTTGAACACTGAAGCTTTCTTT
>.|.|TRBJ2-7|TRBV24-1
CAAGGRGSHEQYF
TGTGCCGCCGGAGGACGCGGTTCTCACGAGCAGTACTTC
>few|TRBD1|TRBJ1-2|TRBV9
CASSVDRGIYGYTF
TGTGCCAGCAGCGTCGACAGGGGGATCTATGGCTACACCTTC
>.|.|TRBJ2-1|TRBV7-9
CASSLYVETQFF
TGTGCCAGCAGCTTATATGTAGAGACCCAGTTCTTC
>once|.|TRBJ1-4|TRBV4-3
CPSSQDAEGNEKLFF
TGCCCCAGCAGCCAAGATGCCGAGGGGAATGAAAAACTGTTTTTT
>few|.|TRBJ2-3|TRBV12-5
CASGTGPYSTDTQYF
TGTGCTAGTGGCACAGGGCCCTATAGCACAGATACGCAGTATTTT
>.|.|TRBJ1-1|TRBV7-2
CASSYSRQPNTEAFF
TGTGCCAGCAGCTATTCGCGACAGCCGAACACTGAAGCTTTCTTT
>.|.|TRBJ1-1|TRBV7-2
CASSPVVRTDEAFF
TGTGCCAGCAGCCCCGTCGTCAGGACAGATGAAGCTTTCTTT
>.|.|TRBJ2-2|TRBV7-3
CAGSLSRGANTGELFF
TGTGCCGGCAGCCTTAGTCGGGGGGCCAACACCGGGGAGCTGTTTTTT
>once|.|TRBJ1-1|TRBV12-3/TRBV12-4
CASSGGQGWTEAFF
TGTGCCAGCAGCGGGGGGCAGGGCTGGACTGAAGCTTTCTTT
>.|.|TRBJ1-2|TRBV7-9
CASSHRESRQSYTF
TGTGCCAGCAGCCATAGGGAGTCCCGCCAGAGCTACACCTTC
>.|.|TRBJ1-4|TRBV4-1
CASSHTIGGQRGGGKLFF
TGCGCCAGCAGCCATACGATCGGAGGACAGCGGGGAGGGGGAAAACTGTTTTTT
>many|.|TRBJ2-1|TRBV29-1
CSADRQEAYNEQFF
TGCAGCGCCGATCGACAGGAGGCCTACAATGAGCAGTTCTTC
>.|.|TRBJ1-2|TRBV7-2
CASSFPVGDRYTF
TGTGCCAGCAGCTTCCCGGTGGGGGATCGCTACACCTTC
>few|.|TRBJ1-2|TRBV6-5
CASSSDSSIYGYTF
TGTGCCAGCAGTTCCGACAGCAGTATCTATGGCTACACCTTC
>.|.|TRBJ2-3|TRBV7-2
CATQISGNTDTQYF
TGTGCCACCCAGATTAGCGGAAACACAGATACGCAGTATTTT
>.|.|TRBJ2-3|TRBV9
CASSVGNRAGSDAQYF
TGTGCCAGCAGCGTAGGTAACAGGGCGGGATCAGATGCGCAGTATTTT
>.|TRBD2|TRBJ2-1|TRBV20-1
CSAVLAAYNEQFF
TGCAGTGCTGTACTAGCGGCCTACAATGAGCAGTTCTTC
>few|.|TRBJ1-2|TRBV7-2
CASSLADGFYGYTF
TGTGCCAGCAGCTTAGCCGACGGGTTCTATGGCTACACCTTC
>.|TRBD2|TRBJ2-5|TRBV7-2
CASSLWGLPQETQYF
TGTGCCAGCAGCTTATGGGGACTACCGCAAGAGACCCAGTACTTC